This T cell receptor beta chain was retrieved from a study of regulatory T cells in long-lasting Graves disease. Study findings and constraints: The researchers studied only peripheral blood, not thyroid tissue.

Arm-PCR with iRepertoire HTBI primers amplified the CDR3 regions for these TCR beta libraries. Original analysis: Overall, samples carried over 60 TRBV and 14 TRBJ segments. MiXCR, run by TCRdb on the multiplex PCR reads, gives a single entry per CDR3 protein. These V and J calls are TCRdb output, not the study's own analysis. The sample lists about 400,000 distinct CDR3 sequences; 15% were seen once. This sample's time point: newly diagnosed GD, antithyroid drugs for less than 3 months. TCR sequences were obtained from RNA taken from PBMCs. In this sample, this clonotype turned up many times. Its target is unknown. These sequences were also reported in another study, on T cells in Graves' hyperthyroidism and ophthalmopathy. That report notes: First-round RT-PCR with HTBI primers amplified the TCR CDR3 region. A model built on 13 V-J features separated ophthalmopathy from stable hyperthyroidism.

The sequence was collected from a woman aged 40-49 years with Graves disease. Specimen: peripheral blood mononuclear cells (PBMCs), collected at new diagnosis, from a patient treated with antithyroid drugs.

CDR3 sequence: CSVEDADRGQETQYF. The CDR3 DNA follows: TGCAGCGTTGAAGATGCCGACAGGGGCCAAGAGACCCAGTACTTC. The V and J genes are TRBV29-1 and TRBJ2-5; 8 bases map to TRBD1. V was pared by 0 bases and J by 1 base, with 4 bases of the junction left unmatched. The CDR3 has 15 residues. Germline V CDR1 and CDR2: SQVTM, ANQGSEA. Using reference TRBV29-1 and TRBJ2-5 for the parts outside the CDR3, the full variable domain is SAVISQKPSRDICQRGTSLTIQCQVDSQVTMMFWYRQQPGQSLTLIATANQGSEATYESGFVIDKFPISRPNLTFSTLTVSNMSPEDSSIYLCSVEDADRGQETQYFGPGTRLLVL.